The subject of this entry is one TCR beta chain. Its antigen is currently unknown. This sample is part of a study of blood T cells in healthy people across ages. Every donor gave 7.5 to 10 milliliters of peripheral blood. The authors ran a second PCR of about 7 to 11 cycles using a sample-barcoded 5' primer and a J-beta primer mix. Each CDR3 protein is one row after TCRdb ran MiXCR on the 5' RACE reads. The data show approximately 800,000 distinct CDR3 sequences, 25% to 30% seen once. Regarding the study as a whole: Expanded clonotype changes were possibly confounded by unknown donor CMV status. Older individuals had lower TCR beta diversity per million T cells (the decline was roughly linear).

This sample was also put to use in a study of T cells of mothers and their children. As reported in that work: At around 1.5 ug per 15 ul, all of the extracted RNA went into cDNA synthesis.

The sample comprised blood. The sequence was obtained from a boy under 18 in good health.

DNA for the CDR3: TGTGCCAGCAGACCGGGGGGGACAGGGGCAACTAATGAAAAACTGTTTTTT. It is translated as CASRPGGTGATNEKLFF. The chain has TRBV12-3 or TRBV12-4 and TRBJ1-4; 10 bases are a match to TRBD1. CDR3 size: 17 residues. With 6 bases clipped from V and 0 bases from J, the junction kept 7 bases outside the gene matches.